Sequencing of this TCR beta chain was carried out in a study of OX40 agonist ivuxolimab in advanced cancers. On the study more broadly: Two cutaneous melanoma patients and one hepatocellular carcinoma patient, three in all, had partial responses.

Study-level findings and limits: Clones of CD4+ and CD8+ blood T cells grew by week 6 at doses of 0.1 to 3.0 mg/kg.

Patients with a history of autoimmune disease or on systemic immunosuppression were excluded. Generated by immunoSEQ multiplex PCR, the TCRdb table keeps only in-frame clones and is missing some. The table has 77,000 or so clones, 89% seen once. Details on this clone: Its antigen remains unidentified.

This clonotype was obtained from an adult with an advanced solid tumor such as melanoma, head and neck, liver or kidney cancer. The specimen comprised CD4+ or CD8+ T cells sorted from blood, sampled in a trial of the OX40 agonist ivuxolimab.

CDR3: CASSVLSGANVLTF. The DNA of the CDR3 is TGTGCCAGCAGTGTCCTCTCTGGGGCCAACGTCCTGACTTTC. The chain joins TRBV6-5 to TRBJ2-6; no definite D call. Germline CDR1 MNHEY, CDR2 SVGAGI. This CDR3 spans 14 amino acids. V lost 5 bases, J lost 0 bases, and 5 bases lay in between.